This record looks at one T cell receptor (beta chain) sequence and its context. The source of the sample is a study of T cell changes during pregnancy in multiple sclerosis. Data came from immunoSEQ multiplex PCR; TCRdb stores just in-frame clones and leaves some out. Among 50,000 to 70,000 clones listed, 85% to 95% were seen once. The length of the CDR3 is 13 residues. Trimming left V 1 base short and J 6 bases short, with 9 bases between. Germline CDR1 MRHNA, CDR2 SNTAGT. The rearrangement links TRBV6-4 to TRBJ1-1; weak D call: TRBD1 (5 bases). The source of this sequence is a female donor with multiple sclerosis, enrolled in a pregnancy study. The sample here was peripheral blood, taken after pregnancy. The CDR3 sequence is CASSDYKGSEAFF. CDR3 in DNA: TGTGCCAGCAGTGACTATAAGGGGTCTGAAGCTTTCTTT.